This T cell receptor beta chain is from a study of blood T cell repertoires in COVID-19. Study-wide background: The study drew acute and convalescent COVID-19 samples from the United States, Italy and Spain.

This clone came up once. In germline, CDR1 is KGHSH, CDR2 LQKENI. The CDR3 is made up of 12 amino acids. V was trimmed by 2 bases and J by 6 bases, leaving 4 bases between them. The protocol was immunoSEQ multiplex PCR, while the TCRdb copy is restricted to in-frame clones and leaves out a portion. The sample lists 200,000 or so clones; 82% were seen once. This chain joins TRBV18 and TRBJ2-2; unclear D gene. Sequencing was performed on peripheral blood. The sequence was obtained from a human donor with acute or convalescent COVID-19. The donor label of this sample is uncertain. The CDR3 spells CASSPTAGELFF. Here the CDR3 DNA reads TGTGCCAGCTCACCAACTGCCGGGGAGCTGTTTTTT.